The entry below describes one T cell receptor beta chain. Its antigen is currently unknown. This CDR3 comprises 12 residues. Trimming took off 3 bases at V and 5 bases at J, with 7 bases between the two ends. The germline CDR1 and CDR2 sequences are MNHEY and SMNVEV (reference sequence). The sample originates from a study of T cell responses to AZD1222 COVID-19 vaccine. Findings and caveats of the study: Unmutated variant regions are reportedly the target of nearly half of TCRs that are spike-specific. Clonal diversity was possibly underestimated; the donors were predominantly white British and more often female.

The protocol was immunoSEQ multiplex PCR, while the TCRdb copy is restricted to in-frame clones and leaves out a portion. This repertoire shows some 100,000 clones, 80% to 95% found once; its top ten account for more than 1.5%. The specimen was peripheral blood, collected on day 0 of AZD1222 vaccination. This chain joins TRBV27 and TRBJ2-5; D remains ambiguous. This receptor was obtained from an adult in good health. CDR3 sequence: CASSFIGETQYF. CDR3 in DNA: TGTGCCAGCAGTTTTATAGGGGAGACCCAGTACTTC.